This note documents a single TCR beta chain sequence. Its matching antigen is unknown. The sample is drawn from a study of response to subunit inactivated influenza vaccine. Regarding the study as a whole: Only a handful of new T cells, the authors suggested, are recruited with each seasonal influenza vaccination.

In TCRdb, the RT-PCR reads were re-called with MiXCR into one record per CDR3 protein. The sample includes about 520,000 distinct CDR3 sequences, around 25% of them seen just once. V lost 9 bases to trimming and J lost 5 bases; unmatched junction nucleotides: 10. This CDR3 has 16 amino acids. Sequenced here: CD4+ T cells sorted from PBMCs, sampled about 5 days after vaccination. This clonotype was sampled from a man in his fifties or sixties who received an inactivated influenza vaccine. V and J are TRBV12-3 or TRBV12-4 and TRBJ2-2; 12 nucleotides align to TRBD2. The CDR3 DNA follows: TGTGCCAGTGGAATCCCTAGCGGGAGGGTTACCGGGGAGCTGTTTTTT. Its protein product is CASGIPSGRVTGELFF.